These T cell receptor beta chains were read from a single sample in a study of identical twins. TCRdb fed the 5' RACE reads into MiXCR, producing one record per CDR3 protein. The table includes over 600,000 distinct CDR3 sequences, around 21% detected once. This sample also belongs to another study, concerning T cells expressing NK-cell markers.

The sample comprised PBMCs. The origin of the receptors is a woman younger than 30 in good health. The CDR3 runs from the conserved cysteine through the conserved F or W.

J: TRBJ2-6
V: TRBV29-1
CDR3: CSAKKTSGANVLTF

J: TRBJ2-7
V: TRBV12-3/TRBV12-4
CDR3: CASSLQQGKDEQYF

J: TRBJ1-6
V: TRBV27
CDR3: CASSFGVRSPLHF

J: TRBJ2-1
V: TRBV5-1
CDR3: CASSRGTGGGNEQFF

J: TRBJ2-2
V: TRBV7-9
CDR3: CASSQAVGAGELFF

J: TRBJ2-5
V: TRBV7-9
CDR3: CASSSMAGSMETQYF

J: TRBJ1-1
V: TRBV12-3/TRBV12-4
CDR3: CASSLRAMTGGENAFF

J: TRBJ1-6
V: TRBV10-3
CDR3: CAISLDSNSPLHF

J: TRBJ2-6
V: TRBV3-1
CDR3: CASSHSGSGANVLTF

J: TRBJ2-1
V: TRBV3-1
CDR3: CASSKEDRGSHLHNEQFF

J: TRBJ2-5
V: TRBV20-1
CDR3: CSAALGDWETQYF

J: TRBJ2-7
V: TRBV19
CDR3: CASSIGANYEQYF

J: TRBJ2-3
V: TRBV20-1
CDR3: CSAREAFGTDTQYF

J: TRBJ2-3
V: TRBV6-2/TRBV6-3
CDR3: CASSYHSSTDTQYF

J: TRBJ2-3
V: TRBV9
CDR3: CASSATTSGGFRRDTQYF

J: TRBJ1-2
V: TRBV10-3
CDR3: CAISESEKSYTF

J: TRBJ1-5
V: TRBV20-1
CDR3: CSARKSGEQPQHF

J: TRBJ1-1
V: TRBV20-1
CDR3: CSARDYGSEAFF

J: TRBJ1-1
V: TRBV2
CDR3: CASKGRTGPEAFF

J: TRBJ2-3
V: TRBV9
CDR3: CASSVDGLAGGPGDTQYF

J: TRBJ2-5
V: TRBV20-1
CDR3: CSAMGQRFGETQYF

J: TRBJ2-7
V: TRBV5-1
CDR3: CASSFETGRPYEQYF

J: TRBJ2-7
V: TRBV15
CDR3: CATSRDRVTSYEQYF

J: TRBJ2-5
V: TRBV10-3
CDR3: CAISESTGVPQYF

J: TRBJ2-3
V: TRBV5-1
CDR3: CASSFSTAGVDTQYF

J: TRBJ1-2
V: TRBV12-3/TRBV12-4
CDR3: CASISGRGNYGYTF

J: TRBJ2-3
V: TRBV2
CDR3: CASSVITSTDTQYF

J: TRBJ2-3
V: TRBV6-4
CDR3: CASSAVVGGLEQYF

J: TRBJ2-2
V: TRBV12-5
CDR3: CASGSDRAPNTGELFF

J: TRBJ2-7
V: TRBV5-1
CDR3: CASSFIGGAGEQYF

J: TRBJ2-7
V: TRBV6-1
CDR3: CASYSGWRGYEQYF

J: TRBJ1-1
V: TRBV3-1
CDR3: CASTYSGGTEAFF

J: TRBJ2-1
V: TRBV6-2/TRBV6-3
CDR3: CASSYSGRSFYNEQFF

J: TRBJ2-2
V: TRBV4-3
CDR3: CASSLERVNTGELFF

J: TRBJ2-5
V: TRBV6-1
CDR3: CASRWQVETQYF